This T cell receptor (beta chain) was found in a study of blood T cells in healthy people across ages. Study-wide background: Template-switching capture recovered about one barcoded beta molecule per two T cells. Study-level points and caveats: Roughly linear age-related decline in beta diversity appeared, significant by age 40.

With regard to this clonotype: Its antigen is as yet unknown.

PCR was performed a second time for about 7 to 12 cycles using a sample-barcoded 5' primer and a J-beta primer mix. TCRdb re-called the 5' RACE reads with MiXCR, one entry per CDR3 protein. The data show fewer than 2,000,000 distinct CDR3 sequences, 30% to 40% seen once. The CDR3 has 15 amino acids. CDR1 LGHNA and CDR2 YSLEER come from the germline V gene. V was shortened by 4 bases and J by 0 bases, with 9 bases between the two germline ends. The chain joins TRBV4-3 to TRBJ1-4; D unclear. The sequencing input was blood. The clonotype originates from a human donor in good health. CDR3 region: CASSRLSATNEKLFF. The CDR3 DNA sequence: TGCGCCAGCAGCCGACTCAGTGCAACTAATGAAAAACTGTTTTTT.